This is a list of T cell receptor beta chains from one sample in a study of T cell repertoires in cytomegalovirus infection. TCRdb re-called the reads through MiXCR, storing one row per CDR3 protein. The table lists hundreds of thousands of distinct CDR3 sequences, roughly 30% of them singletons, with approximately 18% in the top ten. Which antigens these TCRs recognize remains unknown. The sequenced sample was cultured PBMCs, obtained from culture after CMV antigen stimulation. Source of these receptors: a human donor in good health (CMV status not recorded). Some clones in this sample may be carry-over from other donors' samples. Both conserved end residues are part of each CDR3. The order of the fields is D gene, J gene, clone size, V gene, CDR3 protein, CDR3 DNA. The D gene is left open where the match is weak. Size is omitted from some rows. Given values are once, few, many or a class for expanded clones.

>TRBD2|TRBJ2-1|.|TRBV9
CASSVGGGREKRFF
TGTGCCAGCAGCGTAGGAGGTGGGCGGGAGAAGCGGTTCTTC
>.|TRBJ1-2|.|TRBV7-9
CASSLLRFGYTF
TGTGCCAGCAGCTTATTACGCTTTGGCTACACCTTC
>TRBD2|TRBJ2-1|few|TRBV12-3/TRBV12-4
CASSRPSGTYNEQFF
TGTGCCAGCAGCCGGCCTAGCGGGACTTACAATGAGCAGTTCTTC
>TRBD1|TRBJ1-5|.|TRBV20-1
CSVVRGNQPQHF
TGCAGTGTTGTCAGGGGGAATCAGCCCCAGCATTTT
>.|TRBJ2-7|many|TRBV7-2
CASSSTPGSGSLEQYF
TGTGCCAGCAGCTCTACCCCAGGTAGCGGATCGCTCGAGCAGTACTTC
>.|TRBJ2-7|.|TRBV28
CASSFSSWDHSYEQYF
TGTGCCAGCAGTTTCTCCTCTTGGGACCACTCCTACGAGCAGTACTTC
>.|TRBJ2-1|many|TRBV7-8
CASSLAYNEQFF
TGTGCCAGCAGCTTAGCTTACAATGAGCAGTTCTTC
>.|TRBJ1-5|few|TRBV7-8
CASSLRPRSNQPQHF
TGTGCCAGCAGCTTAAGACCCAGAAGCAATCAGCCCCAGCATTTT
>.|TRBJ1-1|once|TRBV12-3/TRBV12-4
CASSFPRVNTEAFF
TGTGCCAGCAGTTTCCCCCGGGTTAACACTGAAGCTTTCTTT
>.|TRBJ1-5|.|TRBV28
CASNQGSGPQHF
TGTGCCAGCAATCAGGGTTCCGGGCCCCAGCATTTT
>TRBD2|TRBJ2-7|few|TRBV29-1
CSVVAGGLGYEQYF
TGCAGCGTTGTTGCGGGAGGTTTGGGCTACGAGCAGTACTTC
>.|TRBJ1-2|many|TRBV7-2
CASLPGTNYGYTF
TGTGCCAGCCTCCCTGGGACCAACTATGGCTACACCTTC
>TRBD1|TRBJ1-4|.|TRBV7-2
CASSRRQGGEKLFF
TGTGCCAGCAGCCGGAGACAGGGCGGGGAAAAACTGTTTTTT
>TRBD1|TRBJ1-2|.|TRBV7-9
CASSSPGQGKHSYGYTF
TGTGCCAGCAGCAGTCCGGGACAGGGAAAACATAGCTATGGCTACACCTTC
>.|TRBJ2-1|many|TRBV7-2
CASSLATVQYNEQFF
TGTGCCAGCAGCTTAGCGACGGTGCAGTACAATGAGCAGTTCTTC
>.|TRBJ1-1|.|TRBV6-1
CASNLLGDTEAFF
TGTGCCAGCAACCTCTTAGGGGACACTGAAGCTTTCTTT
>.|TRBJ2-1|.|TRBV15
CATSRTAGNSYNEQFF
TGTGCCACCAGCAGGACAGCGGGCAACTCCTACAATGAGCAGTTCTTC
>.|TRBJ1-4|.|TRBV28
CASSLVRWGEKLFF
TGTGCCAGCAGTTTGGTCAGGTGGGGTGAAAAACTGTTTTTT
>.|TRBJ1-2|few|TRBV7-7
CASSFMDKRNYGYTF
TGTGCCAGCAGCTTTATGGACAAAAGGAACTATGGCTACACCTTC
>.|TRBJ1-6|few|TRBV4-1
CASSQPDRSPRSPLHF
TGCGCCAGCAGCCAACCCGACAGGAGTCCCCGTTCACCCCTCCACTTT
>.|TRBJ1-6|.|TRBV18
CASSPGDSPLHF
TGTGCCAGCAGCCCGGGGGATTCACCCCTCCACTTT
>TRBD1|TRBJ1-5|.|TRBV12-3/TRBV12-4
CASTAGTASQPQHF
TGTGCCAGCACCGCCGGGACAGCCAGTCAGCCCCAGCATTTT
>.|TRBJ1-1|.|TRBV7-6
CASIQGEDPNTEAFF
TGTGCCAGCATCCAAGGGGAGGACCCGAACACTGAAGCTTTCTTT
>.|TRBJ2-7|.|TRBV7-2
CASQEGGLTYEQYF
TGTGCCAGCCAGGAGGGGGGATTAACCTACGAGCAGTACTTC
>.|TRBJ1-1|many|TRBV7-2
CASSSHSTRKTEAFF
TGTGCCAGCAGCTCCCACAGCACCCGGAAGACTGAAGCTTTCTTT
>.|TRBJ2-7|.|TRBV6-2/TRBV6-3
CASTGSQRLYEQYF
TGTGCCAGCACGGGGTCTCAGCGCCTCTACGAGCAGTACTTC
>.|TRBJ2-5|.|TRBV20-1
CSARDRRLAESTQYF
TGCAGTGCTAGAGATCGGAGGCTAGCCGAGTCGACCCAGTACTTC
>.|TRBJ2-7|.|TRBV7-8
CASSSLWEQYF
TGTGCCAGCAGCTCCCTATGGGAGCAGTACTTC
>.|TRBJ2-1|many|TRBV7-2
CASSQGGEQFF
TGTGCCAGCTCCCAAGGCGGTGAGCAGTTCTTC
>TRBD1|TRBJ2-2|.|TRBV18
CASSPPARGLNTGELFF
TGTGCCAGCTCACCACCGGCCAGGGGGCTGAACACCGGGGAGCTGTTTTTT
>.|TRBJ1-2|.|TRBV30
CAWSVKGGYTF
TGTGCCTGGAGTGTCAAGGGAGGCTACACCTTC
>.|TRBJ2-7|once|TRBV7-6
CASSGDSKDEQYF
TGTGCCAGCAGCGGCGACAGTAAGGACGAGCAGTACTTC
>TRBD2|TRBJ2-3|few|TRBV24-1
CATSENLAGGTDTQYF
TGTGCCACCAGTGAAAACCTAGCGGGGGGAACAGATACGCAGTATTTT
>TRBD2|TRBJ2-1|few|TRBV3-1
CASSQGTRYEQFF
TGTGCCAGCAGCCAGGGGACTAGGTATGAGCAGTTCTTC
>.|TRBJ2-7|once|TRBV20-1
CSARGRNYEQYF
TGCAGTGCTAGAGGAAGGAATTACGAGCAGTACTTC
>.|TRBJ2-2|.|TRBV12-3/TRBV12-4
CASSGPGPQPHTGELFF
TGTGCCAGCAGCGGTCCGGGCCCCCAACCTCACACCGGGGAGCTGTTTTTT
>TRBD1|TRBJ2-5|few|TRBV7-2
CASSLTGGQGTQYF
TGTGCCAGCAGCCTGACAGGGGGCCAGGGGACCCAGTACTTC
>.|TRBJ1-1|once|TRBV5-1
CASSLVYRDTEAFF
TGCGCCAGCAGCTTGGTATATCGAGACACTGAAGCTTTCTTT
>TRBD1|TRBJ2-3|.|TRBV18
CASSPGQDSTDTQYF
TGTGCCAGCTCACCGGGACAGGATAGCACAGATACGCAGTATTTT
>TRBD1|TRBJ2-7|.|TRBV7-2
CASSSWTGVSGEQYF
TGTGCCAGCAGCTCCTGGACAGGGGTGTCGGGTGAGCAGTACTTC
>.|TRBJ2-3|.|TRBV12-3/TRBV12-4
CASSNRFSTDTQYF
TGTGCCAGCAGCAACAGATTTAGCACAGATACGCAGTATTTT
>.|TRBJ2-5|.|TRBV4-2
CASSQDGVTQYF
TGTGCCAGCAGCCAAGACGGTGTGACCCAGTACTTC
>TRBD1|TRBJ1-4|few|TRBV20-1
CSAIGTGNNEKLFF
TGCAGTGCTATAGGGACAGGAAATAATGAAAAACTGTTTTTT
>TRBD1|TRBJ1-2|.|TRBV4-3
CASSQQLLATGDLYGYTF
TGCGCCAGCAGCCAACAGCTGCTTGCGACAGGGGACCTCTATGGCTACACCTTC
>.|TRBJ1-6|.|TRBV5-5
CASSPAGGTSPLHF
TGTGCCAGCAGCCCGGCCGGGGGGACTTCACCCCTCCACTTT
>TRBD1|TRBJ2-4|.|TRBV12-3/TRBV12-4
CASGSLQGAVRTKNIQYF
TGTGCCAGCGGCTCCCTCCAGGGGGCAGTAAGAACCAAAAACATTCAGTACTTC
>TRBD1|TRBJ2-2|.|TRBV20-1
CSARAPGQSFTGELFF
TGCAGTGCTAGGGCCCCGGGACAGTCGTTCACCGGGGAGCTGTTTTTT
>.|TRBJ1-3|few|TRBV2
CASRPRASGNTIYF
TGTGCCAGCAGGCCAAGGGCCTCTGGAAACACCATATATTTT
>TRBD1|TRBJ2-3|few|TRBV7-9
CASSPADRGVDTQYF
TGTGCCAGCAGCCCAGCGGACAGGGGGGTAGATACGCAGTATTTT
>TRBD1|TRBJ1-3|few|TRBV12-3/TRBV12-4
CASSSGDRSSGNTIYF
TGTGCCAGCAGTTCGGGGGACAGGAGCTCTGGAAACACCATATATTTT